This section outlines one TCR beta chain sequence together with its context. Its specific antigen is unknown. Base qualities are not at hand, and no much larger clone is one base apart. The data originate from a study of shared clonotypes between healthy human individuals (TCRdb year 2020). At the level of the whole study: The cohort comprised two women and three men aged 18 to 49 years. For each donor, CD4 naive and CD4 memory were each given three plates, CD8 naive was given two plates, and CD8 memory was given one plate. The study deeply sequenced blood TCR repertoires of five healthy adults to estimate repertoire size and the extent of clonotype sharing between individuals. To increase sequencing depth and limit assay-specific biases, different laboratories used diverse techniques to prepare libraries and sequence TCR repertoires. Per donor, leukapheresis produced somewhere between about 0.8 and 9 billion PBMCs.

The research as a whole found: Approximately 5% of naive CD4, 3.5% of naive CD8, 2.3% of memory CD4, and about 0.4% of memory CD8 clonotypes were shared across several donors. Sampling was restricted to blood, and TCR repertoires in tissues likely differ from the TCR repertoires found in blood. Pairwise subsampling led to the expectation that sequencing depth would affect the degree of clonotype sharing among donors. Incomplete sequencing was indicated by rarefaction of sorted-subset datasets, despite the large sequencing depth. Compared with non-shared clonotypes, clonotypes shared by all four sorted-subset donors had higher generation probabilities. The genetic and exposure-history diversity represented was limited by the small number of donors. Larger estimated clonotype richness was generally found for naive subsets than for memory subsets.

Using the deep immunoSEQ assay, multiplex PCR amplified TCR CDR3 regions from genomic DNA. Genomic DNA extracted from each cell subset was distributed evenly over all wells of several immunoSEQ 96-well plates, and each plate served as one replicate. For sorted subsets, each replicate PCR was loaded with 200 ng genomic DNA, equivalent to 32,000 or so T cell genomes. The purified libraries were quantified using a Qubit 3.0 fluorometer, sized with a Bioanalyzer 2100, and then quantified again using the KAPA Library Quantification kit. Each immunoSEQ 96-well plate was sequenced on its own single-read 150-cycle Illumina NextSeq 550 flow cell. The study's processing was this. Because the immunoSEQ output held only junctional sequences and lacked quality scores, the filtering could not match the filtering applied to full-length reads. Sequences were annotated with PyIR, a Python wrapper for IgBLAST v1.9, and V/J genes and CDR3 were assigned using IMGT germline references. Reads with weak V/J assignments (E-value above 1e-6), missing CDR3, stop codons, out-of-frame junctions, or ambiguous translated residues were removed. V3J clonotypes were defined as sequences sharing an identical inferred V gene, J gene, and CDR3 amino acid sequence. The percentage overlap between two repertoires was calculated by dividing the number of shared unique clonotypes by the size of the smaller repertoire. RTK rarefaction, the Chao1 estimator, and Recon v2.1 estimates of unobserved clonotypes were used to assess repertoire richness. For all TCRbeta clonotypes obtained by the gDNA method from a handful of donors, generation probabilities were computed with OLGA. The source is immuneACCESS, and TCRdb retained only in-frame sequences with V and J called. Part of the clones is not carried over; for the studies checked, unresolved V genes explain less than half of this, and the remainder is unexplained. That table is the source of V, J and clone size, and D and trimming were worked out from the DNA. This sample has millions of clones in its table, and 85% to 95% of those were observed once. Clones ranked in the top ten supply 0.85% to 1.2% of the sample.

From a lookup of the germline V gene (reference sequence), CDR1 and CDR2 are MNHEY and SMNVEV. Germline trimming amounts to 8 bases on V and 2 bases on J, with 14 as the count of junction bases outside the gene matches. Including the terminal cysteine and phenylalanine, the CDR3 comprises 17 residues. Kept here is only the CDR3 DNA, which spans 51 bases and is read in frame from base 1. CD8 naive samples were obtained by positive selection for CCR7 among CD45RO-negative cells, yielding a CD45RA+CCR7+ population from which TemRA cells were excluded. The donors were healthy, HIV-negative adults with no recently reported acute infections or vaccinations. Only Caucasian adults living in Nashville, Tennessee, USA were represented among the donors. After blood collection by leukapheresis, PBMCs were isolated using Ficoll-Histopaque density gradient centrifugation and then cryopreserved in the vapor phase of liquid nitrogen. Purity and quantity of every magnetically sorted T cell population were checked by analytical flow cytometry. Genomic DNA was isolated from each sorted fraction and quantified by UV absorbance on a Nanodrop 2000c.

The sample consisted of naive CD8+ T cells sorted from blood. Read against the paper, the sample's cell subset or site label means: CD45RA+CCR7+. The rearrangement joined TRBV27 to TRBJ2-7, with 11 middle bases fitting TRBD2. This clonotype was sampled from a man younger than 35 in good health. The CDR3 region has the sequence CASSSRTRLAGPYEQYF. The DNA reads as follows: TGTGCCAGCTCGAGTAGGACCCGACTAGCGGGACCCTACGAGCAGTACTTC.